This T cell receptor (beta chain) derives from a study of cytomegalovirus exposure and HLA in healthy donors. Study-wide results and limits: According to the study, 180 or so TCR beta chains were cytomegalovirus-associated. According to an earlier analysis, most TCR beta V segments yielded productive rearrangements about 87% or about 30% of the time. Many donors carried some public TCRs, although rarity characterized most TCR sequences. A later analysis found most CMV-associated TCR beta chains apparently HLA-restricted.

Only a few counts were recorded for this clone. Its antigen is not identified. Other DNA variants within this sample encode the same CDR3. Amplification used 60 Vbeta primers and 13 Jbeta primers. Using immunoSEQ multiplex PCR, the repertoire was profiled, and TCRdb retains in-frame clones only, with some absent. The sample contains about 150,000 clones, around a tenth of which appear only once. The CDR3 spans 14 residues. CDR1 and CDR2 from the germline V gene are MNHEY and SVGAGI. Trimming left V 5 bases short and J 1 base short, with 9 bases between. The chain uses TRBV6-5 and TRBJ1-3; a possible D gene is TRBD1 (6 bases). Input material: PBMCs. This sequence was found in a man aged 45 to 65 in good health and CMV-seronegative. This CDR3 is CASSPQGSGNTIYF. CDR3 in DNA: TGTGCCAGCAGTCCGCAGGGGTCTGGAAACACCATATATTTT.